The source of this TCR beta chain is a study of cytomegalovirus exposure and HLA in healthy donors. As for the study in general: Samples from HLA-typed donors yielded 65 million to 90 million unique TCRs in an early data release. Findings and limits, study-wide: Apart from CMV serostatus, no immune exposure information was available. The majority of TCR sequences were rare, yet some public TCRs appeared in many donors.

The PCR contained 60 Vbeta and 13 Jbeta primers. Libraries were prepared by immunoSEQ multiplex PCR; TCRdb keeps only in-frame clonotypes and omits some of them. This sample has some 130,000 clones, with 77% found just once. This clone appeared a few times. Antigen: not known. The sequence came from a man between 25 and 39 years old in good health and CMV-seronegative. Material for sequencing was PBMCs.

The CDR3 DNA sequence: TGTGCCAGCTCCGAACAGGGGTTAAGATCCAATCAGCCCCAGCATTTT. This sequence encodes CASSEQGLRSNQPQHF. The chain links TRBV18 to TRBJ1-5; 7 bases align to TRBD1. With 6 bases clipped from V and 3 bases from J, the junction kept 11 bases outside the gene matches. The CDR3 is made up of 16 amino acids. Looked up from germline, CDR1 is KGHSH and CDR2 is LQKENI. The full variable domain, its missing parts supplied by reference TRBV18 and TRBJ1-5, is NAGVMQNPRHLVRRRGQEARLRCSPMKGHSHVYWYRQLPEEGLKFMVYLQKENIIDESGMPKERFSAEFPKEGPSILRIQQVVRGDSAAYFCASSEQGLRSNQPQHFGDGTRLSIL.